A selection of T cell receptor beta chains follows, all from one sample in a study of shared clonotypes between healthy human individuals. Data came from immunoSEQ multiplex PCR; TCRdb stores just in-frame clones and leaves some out. The sample contains roughly 1 million clones, roughly 80% of which appear only once. Sequencing used memory CD4+ T cells sorted from blood. All receptors derive from a man between 18 and 29 years old in good health. Both conserved end residues are part of each CDR3. A D gene is named only where the DNA matches it firmly. Size is stated for part of the rows, as once, few or many counts, or as a class when the clone is expanded.

>TRBJ1-1|TRBV5-1|16|-|-
CASSFMSDSYLTEAFF
TGCGCCAGCAGCTTTATGTCGGACAGCTATCTCACTGAAGCTTTCTTT
>TRBJ2-3|TRBV30|12|-|-
CAWRNAADTQYF
TGTGCCTGGAGGAACGCGGCGGATACGCAGTATTTT
>TRBJ2-2|TRBV7-9|14|-|-
CASSIHGVAGELFF
TGTGCCAGCAGCATCCACGGGGTTGCCGGGGAGCTGTTTTTT
>TRBJ1-2|TRBV30|13|-|-
CAWSLRLDYGYTF
TGTGCCTGGTCCCTAAGACTTGACTATGGCTACACCTTC
>TRBJ2-3|TRBV28|16|TRBD2|-
CASRLQRGRYTDTQYF
TGTGCCAGCAGGCTTCAGCGGGGGCGGTACACAGATACGCAGTATTTT
>TRBJ2-3|TRBV7-7|16|TRBD2|-
CASSLVAGGPADTQYF
TGTGCTAGCAGCTTAGTAGCGGGAGGGCCGGCAGATACGCAGTATTTT
>TRBJ1-5|TRBV6-1|14|-|-
CASSAGISNQPQHF
TGTGCCAGCAGCGCAGGCATATCCAATCAGCCCCAGCATTTT
>TRBJ1-6|TRBV28|13|-|few
CASAYGTGSPLHF
TGTGCCAGCGCATACGGGACGGGTTCACCCCTCCACTTT
>TRBJ1-4|TRBV2|14|TRBD1|-
CASSERTGREKLFF
TGTGCCAGCAGTGAAAGGACAGGACGGGAAAAACTGTTTTTT
>TRBJ2-5|TRBV29-1|12|-|-
CSVQSSIETQYF
TGCAGCGTCCAATCCAGCATCGAGACCCAGTACTTC
>TRBJ2-2|TRBV28|14|-|-
CASSLGGAAGELFF
TGTGCCAGCAGTTTAGGGGGGGCCGCCGGGGAGCTGTTTTTT
>TRBJ1-1|TRBV28|15|-|-
CASSRGIGRGTEAFF
TGTGCCAGCAGTCGGGGAATCGGGCGCGGGACTGAAGCTTTCTTT
>TRBJ2-2|TRBV7-2|14|-|-
CASSLVSAPGELFF
TGTGCCAGCAGCTTAGTTTCGGCCCCCGGGGAGCTGTTTTTT
>TRBJ2-5|TRBV9|15|-|-
CASSVAPGREETQYF
TGTGCCAGCAGCGTGGCCCCGGGCAGGGAAGAGACCCAGTACTTC
>TRBJ2-7|TRBV5-4|15|TRBD2|-
CASSLGGGSSYEQYF
TGTGCCAGCAGCTTGGGTGGCGGGAGCTCCTACGAGCAGTACTTC
>TRBJ2-1|TRBV7-2|15|TRBD1|few
CASSLALDRSNEQFF
TGTGCCAGCAGCTTAGCGCTGGACAGGAGCAATGAGCAGTTCTTC
>TRBJ1-1|TRBV14|16|-|-
CASSQDGTKLNTEAFF
TGTGCCAGCAGCCAAGATGGGACAAAGCTGAACACTGAAGCTTTCTTT
>TRBJ1-1|TRBV5-4|16|-|-
CASSLDATGRVTEAFF
TGTGCCAGCAGCTTGGATGCTACGGGTCGAGTCACTGAAGCTTTCTTT
>TRBJ2-2|TRBV5-6|15|TRBD2|few
CASSWGLAGPGELFF
TGTGCCAGCAGCTGGGGACTAGCGGGACCCGGGGAGCTGTTTTTT
>TRBJ2-7|TRBV5-1|14|-|few
CASSLGLFRDEQYF
TGCGCCAGCAGCTTGGGTCTGTTCCGCGACGAGCAGTACTTC
>TRBJ1-5|TRBV28|15|-|-
CASSLEQRSNQPQHF
TGTGCCAGCAGTTTGGAACAGCGAAGCAATCAGCCCCAGCATTTT
>TRBJ1-2|TRBV4-3|15|-|-
CASSPYLRDGGLYTF
TGCGCCAGCAGCCCCTACCTCCGGGACGGAGGGTTATACACCTTC
>TRBJ1-2|TRBV6-6|14|-|-
CASRRDGTNYGYTF
TGTGCCAGCAGAAGGGACGGAACTAACTATGGCTACACCTTC
>TRBJ2-3|TRBV30|12|TRBD2|-
CAWRGDTDTQYF
TGTGCCTGGCGGGGGGACACAGATACGCAGTATTTT
>TRBJ2-1|TRBV23-1|18|TRBD1|-
CASSHRGQDRNSYNEQFF
TGCGCCAGCAGTCATCGTGGACAGGACAGAAATTCCTACAATGAGCAGTTCTTC
>TRBJ1-1|TRBV18|12|-|few
CASSQRVPEAFF
TGTGCCAGCTCACAAAGGGTCCCTGAAGCTTTCTTT
>TRBJ2-5|TRBV20-1|11|-|-
CSVKKQETQYF
TGCAGTGTTAAAAAGCAAGAGACCCAGTACTTC
>TRBJ1-1|TRBV28|17|TRBD1|-
CASSLPGQGAKSTEAFF
TGTGCCAGCAGTTTACCGGGACAGGGGGCGAAAAGCACTGAAGCTTTCTTT
>TRBJ2-2|TRBV5-6|13|-|-
CASSPASTGELFF
TGTGCCAGCAGCCCAGCGAGCACCGGGGAGCTGTTTTTT
>TRBJ2-1|TRBV15|14|TRBD2|-
CATSGGGGYNEQFF
TGTGCCACCAGCGGCGGGGGGGGCTACAATGAGCAGTTCTTC
>TRBJ1-1|TRBV11-2|14|-|-
CASSLTMVGTEAFF
TGTGCCAGCAGCTTAACCATGGTTGGGACTGAAGCTTTCTTT
>TRBJ2-3|TRBV11-1|17|TRBD2|-
CASSLAPLGGGTDTQYF
TGTGCCAGCAGCTTAGCCCCCCTTGGGGGGGGCACAGATACGCAGTATTTT
>TRBJ1-4|TRBV6-5|15|-|-
CASRAARSTNEKLFF
TGTGCCAGCAGGGCAGCCAGATCAACTAATGAAAAACTGTTTTTT
>TRBJ1-3|TRBV7-9|14|-|-
CASSRATDQNTIYF
TGTGCCAGCAGCCGGGCGACTGACCAAAACACCATATATTTT
>TRBJ2-2|TRBV6-5|15|TRBD2|-
CASSRWTSGGGELFF
TGTGCCAGCAGCCGATGGACTAGCGGGGGCGGGGAGCTGTTTTTT
>TRBJ2-2|TRBV18|17|-|-
CASSPGPAGFLTGELFF
TGTGCCAGCTCACCAGGTCCGGCGGGATTCCTGACCGGGGAGCTGTTTTTT
>TRBJ1-5|TRBV5-8|15|TRBD1|few
CASSQGVDSNQPQHF
TGTGCCAGCAGCCAGGGGGTTGATAGCAATCAGCCCCAGCATTTT
>TRBJ1-1|TRBV28|15|-|-
CASSFRVRDGTEAFF
TGTGCCAGCAGTTTTAGGGTCAGGGACGGCACTGAAGCTTTCTTT
>TRBJ2-7|TRBV10-2|14|TRBD2|-
CASSLTSGMKEQYF
TGCGCCAGCAGTCTCACTAGCGGGATGAAGGAGCAGTACTTC
>TRBJ2-7|TRBV11-2|13|-|-
CASSPERGHEQYF
TGTGCCAGCAGTCCCGAAAGGGGCCACGAGCAGTACTTC
>TRBJ1-2|TRBV5-1|12|TRBD1|-
CASSTGQYGYTF
TGCGCCAGCAGCACGGGACAGTATGGCTACACCTTC
>TRBJ2-2|TRBV30|12|-|once
CAWGRETGELFF
TGTGCCTGGGGACGGGAAACCGGGGAGCTGTTTTTT
>TRBJ1-3|TRBV6-6|14|-|-
CASRFLDTGNTIYF
TGTGCCAGCAGATTCCTTGACACTGGAAACACCATATATTTT
>TRBJ2-1|TRBV5-1|15|TRBD2|-
CASSLAAGGPHEQFF
TGCGCCAGCAGCTTGGCCGCGGGAGGGCCCCATGAGCAGTTCTTC
>TRBJ2-7|TRBV2|15|TRBD2|-
CASSSGLAVSYEQYF
TGTGCCAGCAGCTCTGGACTAGCGGTTTCCTACGAGCAGTACTTC
>TRBJ2-6|TRBV11-2|15|-|-
CASTQGGAGANVLTF
TGTGCCAGCACCCAGGGGGGGGCTGGGGCCAACGTCCTGACTTTC
>TRBJ2-2|TRBV6-5|14|-|-
CASRPRTNTGELFF
TGTGCCAGCAGACCCCGTACGAACACCGGGGAGCTGTTTTTT
>TRBJ2-6|TRBV27|18|TRBD1|once
CASSPRTGISSGANVLTF
TGTGCCAGCAGTCCGCGGACAGGGATAAGCTCTGGGGCCAACGTCCTGACTTTC
>TRBJ1-6|TRBV27|15|-|few
CASSSREGSNSPLHF
TGTGCCAGCAGTTCTCGGGAGGGTAGTAATTCACCCCTCCACTTT
>TRBJ2-2|TRBV5-1|14|TRBD1|-
CASSTGQGAGELFF
TGCGCCAGCAGCACGGGACAGGGGGCCGGGGAGCTGTTTTTT